The present TCR beta chain was sequenced within a study of T cells in Graves' hyperthyroidism and ophthalmopathy (dated by TCRdb to the late 2010s). In terms of the full investigation: Peripheral blood was sampled at the time of initial diagnosis, prior to any treatment. To identify TCR V-J signatures that set the groups apart, the researchers used a discovery cohort of roughly 100 patients, made up of 40 to 45 with Graves' ophthalmopathy and around 58 with stable Graves' hyperthyroidism. Whether ophthalmopathy could be predicted prospectively was tested in an independent validation cohort made up of approximately 19 hyperthyroidism patients plus 17 patients who later progressed to ophthalmopathy. The roughly 100 discovery patients were randomly divided into training and test sets at a 7:3 ratio. Thyroid tissue and blood T-cell repertoires from several Graves' hyperthyroidism patients were also compared in the study. Following sampling, methimazole starting at 30 mg daily was given to hyperthyroidism patients, and high-dose intravenous methylprednisolone was given to ophthalmopathy patients. The paper reports TCR Vbeta CDR3 sequencing of about 140 peripheral blood samples: over 40 ophthalmopathy, under 85 hyperthyroidism and 17 progressor patients.

Details on this clonotype: Its antigen is not yet known. Base-call qualities are not available, and no considerably larger clone is one nucleotide away.

Graves' hyperthyroidism was defined as stable when no progression to ophthalmopathy occurred over 18 months of follow-up. Hyperthyroidism patients were newly diagnosed, had a disease duration of under 2 months, and were aged 18 to 65 years. Exclusion was applied to patients with uncontrolled infections, other autoimmune diseases, pregnancy or lactation. Diagnoses were established on the basis of clinical symptoms, serum thyroxine and TRAb, thyroid ultrasound, and orbital computed tomography. PBMCs were isolated from 8 to 10 ml of fresh peripheral blood by Ficoll-Paque density gradient centrifugation. Total RNA was extracted using Trizol reagent, and RNA quality was assessed on an Agilent 2100 Bioanalyzer. Overall study outcomes, separate from this receptor: Sample size was not statistically predetermined, and investigators were not blinded to group allocation. During validation, the model predicted progression to ophthalmopathy a median of approximately 6 months ahead of onset, with 60% to 71% sensitivity and less than 85% specificity. In cross-validation, a model built on a 13 V-J signature told ophthalmopathy apart from stable hyperthyroidism with under 90% sensitivity and roughly 81% specificity, and in testing the same model reached 80%/75%. Most expanded thyroid clonotypes (frequency above 0.001) were also detected in blood, suggesting blood repertoires may reflect thyroid immune responses.

According to the germline V gene, CDR1 reads MDHEN and CDR2 reads SYDVKM. Trimming takes 7 bases from V and 2 bases from J, and the germline ends sit 11 bases apart. The CDR3 goes from the cysteine to the phenylalanine over 13 residues. Just the 39-base CDR3 DNA is kept, in frame starting at base 1. The TCR beta CDR3 regions were amplified from RNA transcripts. For the first round of RT-PCR on the TCR CDR3, the HTBI primer set was used together with the Qiagen OneStep RT-PCR kit. A second multiplex PCR round built the libraries, followed by size selection and purification. Sequencing of the libraries was done on an Illumina HiSeq2000 using paired-end 100 bp reads. Turning to the authors' computational methods: SOAPnuke was used to process the raw data, removing reads that contained adapters or uncalled bases, had a mean Phred below 15, or lacked an exact match to the constant primer or identifier. High-quality paired reads were merged with COPE v1.2.5, and unique nucleotide sequences were defined as clonotypes. MiTCR v1.1 was used to align clonotypes to the IMGT TRBV, TRBD and TRBJ reference segments. Analysis was restricted to V-J combinations with a frequency above 0.0001, which covered just over 98% of repertoires. A TCS score was defined as the ratio between F50 (clonal expansion) and ExV (chaos), using BLOSUM62-based TCRdist between CDR3 peptides within each V-J. Welch's t-statistics and random forest reduced approximately 520 V-J features to 13, which were used in a naive Bayes classifier (R e1071). Through fastp at Q25 and MiXCR, TCRdb rebuilt clones from the public reads, retaining in-frame beta chains. Merged by CDR3 protein, the rows form single entries marked with the most common genes and DNA. The V and J calls here are based on TCRdb, not the publication. In all, the sample holds about 420,000 distinct CDR3 sequences, and roughly 15% of those were seen once. The ten largest clones add up to 5% to 6.5% of the sample.

The receptor chain draws on TRBV28 and TRBJ1-2, with an unclear D gene assignment. The receptor's source is a woman in her late teens or twenties with Graves' hyperthyroidism. The source material was blood. The CDR3: CASTLGGNYGYTF. In nucleotides, the sequence is TGTGCCAGCACCTTGGGAGGGAACTATGGCTACACCTTC.